A single sample is the source of the 8 T cell receptor beta chains below, sequenced in a study of blood T cell repertoires in COVID-19. Method: immunoSEQ multiplex PCR; TCRdb's copy keeps in-frame clones and lacks some. The table lists roughly 150,000 clones, 79% of them singletons. The sample taken for sequencing was PBMCs or T cells enriched from blood (not recorded which). These receptors originate from a woman aged 70-85 years in a cohort exposed to, infected with or recovered from COVID-19 (not recorded which).

This clone was seen a few times. The rearrangement uses TRBV6-5 and TRBJ1-4; D remains ambiguous. This CDR3 region has 14 residues. Germline V CDR1 and CDR2: MNHEY, SVGAGI. Trimming cost V 6 bases and J 2 bases, with 10 bases left between them. The CDR3 here is CASRVTPTNEKLFF. CDR3 nucleotides: TGTGCCAGCAGGGTGACACCGACTAATGAAAAACTGTTTTTT.

The V and J genes are TRBV18 and TRBJ1-5; D ambiguous. This CDR3 region has 13 residues. Germline CDR1 and CDR2: KGHSH and LQKENI. Trimming took off 3 bases at V and 7 bases at J, with 10 bases between the two ends. CDR3 nucleotide sequence: TGTGCCAGCTCACCGGCCACAGCCCAGCCCCAGCATTTT. Translation gives CASSPATAQPQHF. Based on the CDR3 plus reference TRBV18 and TRBJ1-5, the full variable domain is NAGVMQNPRHLVRRRGQEARLRCSPMKGHSHVYWYRQLPEEGLKFMVYLQKENIIDESGMPKERFSAEFPKEGPSILRIQQVVRGDSAAYFCASSPATAQPQHFGDGTRLSIL.

The V gene is TRBV3-1 (or the pseudogene TRBV3-2), the J gene TRBJ2-3, with 8 bases lining up with TRBD1. V lost 6 bases, J lost 4 bases, and 3 bases stayed unmatched. The CDR3 consists of 13 residues. CDR1 LGHDT and CDR2 YNNKEL come from the germline V gene (reference sequence). CDR3 region: CASRQQGADTQYF. CDR3 coding DNA: TGTGCCAGCAGACAACAGGGGGCAGATACGCAGTATTTT.

The chain joins TRBV28 to TRBJ2-2; 8 positions agree with TRBD2. The trim removed 6 bases at V and 5 bases at J, leaving 8 bases unmatched. The CDR3 extends over 15 amino acids. Germline lookup yields CDR1 MDHEN and CDR2 SYDVKM. This CDR3 is CASRIQLAGTGELFF. The CDR3 DNA reads as TGTGCCAGCAGGATACAGTTAGCGGGAACCGGGGAGCTGTTTTTT. Full variable domain (missing parts from reference TRBV28 and TRBJ2-2): DVKVTQSSRYLVKRTGEKVFLECVQDMDHENMFWYRQDPGLGLRLIYFSYDVKMKEKGDIPEGYSVSREKKERFSLILESASTNQTSMYLCASRIQLAGTGELFFGEGSRLTVL.

The J gene is TRBJ2-2, the V gene TRBV6-5, with 10 bases aligning to TRBD2. The V segment lost 9 bases and the J segment 6 bases; nucleotides outside the gene matches: 10. The CDR3 runs to 15 residues. The germline CDR1 and CDR2 sequences are MNHEY and SVGAGI. DNA for the CDR3: TGTGCCAGTCTATACCAGCTAGCGGGAGCCGGGGAGCTGTTTTTT. It specifies CASLYQLAGAGELFF.

The chain has TRBV5-1 and TRBJ2-1; the match to TRBD2 covers 9 bases. The V segment lost 4 bases and the J segment 4 bases; nucleotides outside the gene matches: 6. Per the germline V gene, CDR1 is SGHRS and CDR2 is YFSETQ. The CDR3 covers 15 residues. For the CDR3, the DNA is TGCGCCAGCAGCGGTGGACTAGCGACATACAATGAGCAGTTCTTC. It yields the protein CASSGGLATYNEQFF.

This clone was counted once. This chain uses TRBV11-2 with TRBJ2-5; D is uncertain. Germline CDR1 is SGHAT and CDR2 is FQNNGV. The CDR3 contains 14 residues. The V gene lost 5 bases and the J gene lost 4 bases, with 14 bases spanning the gap. CDR3 sequence: CASSPGRPTETQYF. CDR3 DNA: TGTGCCAGCAGCCCCGGCAGGCCCACAGAGACCCAGTACTTC. The variable domain in full, with the rest retrieved from reference TRBV11-2 and TRBJ2-5, is EAGVAQSPRYKIIEKRQSVAFWCNPISGHATLYWYQQILGQGPKLLIQFQNNGVVDDSQLPKDRFSAERLKGVDSTLKIQPAKLEDSAVYLCASSPGRPTETQYFGPGTRLLVL.

The V call is TRBV7-9, the J call TRBJ2-5; no firm D call. CDR3 length: 12 residues. V lost 6 bases, J lost 2 bases, and 7 bases lay in between. CDR1 is SEHNR and CDR2 is FQNEAQ in the germline V gene (reference sequence). The CDR3 spells CASRNSQETQYF. The CDR3 DNA is TGTGCCAGCAGAAACTCACAAGAGACCCAGTACTTC.